This is a list of T cell receptor beta chains from one sample in a study of T cell clonotyping in hematopoietic cell transplantation. Some clones are missing from TCRdb's copy, which holds only in-frame ones; the method was immunoSEQ multiplex PCR. The sample lists a few thousand clones, approximately 91% occurring once. This material consisted of PBMCs, taken at the time of graft-versus-host disease after allogeneic stem cell transplant. These TCRs come from a male patient aged 60 to 75 who had an allogeneic stem cell transplant from a related donor, so the T cells may come from the graft donor. Some clones in this sample may be carry-over from other donors' samples. Each CDR3 is given with its conserved first and last residue. The D gene is left open where the match is weak. Clone size is not always given. Where it is, it says once, few, many or a class for expanded clones.

cdr3_aa | cdr3_nt | j_call | v_call | d_call | cdr3_length | clone_size
CASSIQGYSGYTF | TGTGCCAGCAGCATACAGGGGTATAGTGGCTACACCTTC | TRBJ1-2 | TRBV5-4 | TRBD1 | 13 | NA
CASFRGGGAGEQFF | TGTGCCAGCTTTCGCGGCGGGGGGGCAGGTGAGCAGTTCTTC | TRBJ2-1 | TRBV7-6 | TRBD2 | 14 | once
CASSPMILPEGTDTQYF | TGTGCCAGCAGCCCCATGATTCTCCCAGAAGGCACAGATACGCAGTATTTT | TRBJ2-3 | TRBV7-6 | NA | 17 | NA
CASSWTGGGETQYF | TGTGCCAGCAGCTGGACAGGGGGCGGGGAGACCCAGTACTTC | TRBJ2-5 | TRBV11-2 | TRBD1 | 14 | NA
CASSSDRGLTEAFF | TGTGCCAGCAGCTCGGACAGGGGGCTCACTGAAGCTTTCTTT | TRBJ1-1 | TRBV5-4 | TRBD1 | 14 | few
CAIGQGSASPLHF | TGTGCCATCGGACAGGGGTCGGCTTCACCCCTCCACTTT | TRBJ1-6 | TRBV2 | TRBD1 | 13 | NA
CASSLDTNYGYTF | TGCGCCAGCAGCTTGGATACTAACTATGGCTACACCTTC | TRBJ1-2 | TRBV5-1 | NA | 13 | few
CASSLGLAGPYEQYF | TGCGCCAGCAGTCTCGGACTAGCGGGGCCTTACGAGCAGTACTTC | TRBJ2-7 | TRBV4-3 | TRBD2 | 15 | NA
CSVARTAQETQYF | TGCAGCGTTGCTCGGACGGCCCAAGAGACCCAGTACTTC | TRBJ2-5 | TRBV29-1 | NA | 13 | once
CASSHDGGGRDTEAFF | TGCGCCAGCAGCCATGACGGTGGGGGAAGGGACACTGAAGCTTTCTTT | TRBJ1-1 | TRBV4-1 | NA | 16 | NA
CASSSSGGRTDTQYF | TGTGCCAGTAGTTCGTCCGGGGGGCGGACAGATACGCAGTATTTT | TRBJ2-3 | TRBV19 | NA | 15 | NA
CATATSGSTDTQYF | TGCGCCACCGCGACTAGCGGGTCAACAGATACGCAGTATTTT | TRBJ2-3 | TRBV5-1 | TRBD2 | 14 | NA
CASSQRAGTGSEKLFF | TGTGCCAGCAGCCAACGGGCCGGGACAGGATCCGAAAAACTGTTTTTT | TRBJ1-4 | TRBV4-2 | TRBD1 | 16 | once
CASSYRQGPSGDTQYF | TGTGCCAGCAGCTACAGACAGGGTCCCAGCGGGGATACGCAGTATTTT | TRBJ2-3 | TRBV11-3 | NA | 16 | NA
CAISESAGGYTF | TGTGCCATCAGTGAGTCCGCGGGTGGCTACACCTTC | TRBJ1-2 | TRBV10-3 | NA | 12 | NA
CASSEGYTTGELFF | TGTGCCAGCAGTGAAGGATACACCACCGGGGAGCTGTTTTTT | TRBJ2-2 | TRBV2 | NA | 14 | NA
CATLSGGGNTIYF | TGTGCCACCTTGTCGGGCGGTGGAAACACCATATATTTT | TRBJ1-3 | TRBV6-5 | NA | 13 | NA
CASSSLASGSMGEQYF | TGTGCCAGCAGCTCTTTAGCGTCGGGCTCAATGGGTGAGCAGTACTTC | TRBJ2-7 | TRBV7-9 | NA | 16 | NA
CASSSPGTMQYF | TGTGCCAGCAGCTCCCCCGGGACTATGCAGTATTTT | TRBJ2-3 | TRBV5-4 | TRBD2 | 12 | once
CASSPQTGGGTEAFF | TGTGCCAGCAGCCCTCAAACAGGGGGCGGCACTGAAGCTTTCTTT | TRBJ1-1 | TRBV6-6 | TRBD1 | 15 | NA
CASSSSPSYGDTQYF | TGTGCCAGCAGCTCTTCCCCCAGCTACGGGGATACGCAGTATTTT | TRBJ2-3 | TRBV11-3 | NA | 15 | NA
CASSYFDGPHYEQYF | TGTGCCAGCAGTTACTTCGACGGGCCACACTACGAGCAGTACTTC | TRBJ2-7 | TRBV6-5 | NA | 15 | NA
CASSFLLGGDTEAFF | TGCGCCAGCAGCTTCCTTTTGGGGGGGGACACTGAAGCTTTCTTT | TRBJ1-1 | TRBV5-1 | NA | 15 | NA
CASSPGFRSEQYF | TGTGCCAGCAGCCCGGGGTTTCGGTCCGAGCAGTACTTC | TRBJ2-7 | TRBV9 | NA | 13 | NA
CASSLGTSGFYEQYF | TGTGCCAGCAGCTTAGGGACTAGCGGATTCTACGAGCAGTACTTC | TRBJ2-7 | TRBV7-9 | TRBD2 | 15 | NA
CASSEGGGDYGYTF | TGTGCCAGCAGTGAAGGGGGGGGTGACTATGGCTACACCTTC | TRBJ1-2 | TRBV2 | NA | 14 | NA
CASSLEVTSYEQYF | TGTGCCAGCAGCTTGGAAGTGACAAGTTACGAGCAGTACTTC | TRBJ2-7 | TRBV5-6 | NA | 14 | NA
CASSLLDTPTDTQYF | TGTGCCAGCAGCTTACTTGACACACCAACAGATACGCAGTATTTT | TRBJ2-3 | TRBV7-6 | NA | 15 | NA
CASSLADRGDSPLHF | TGTGCCAGCAGCCTCGCCGACAGGGGGGATTCACCCCTCCACTTT | TRBJ1-6 | TRBV7-6 | TRBD1 | 15 | NA
CASSIATREDTQYF | TGTGCCAGTAGTATCGCGACTAGGGAAGATACGCAGTATTTT | TRBJ2-3 | TRBV19 | NA | 14 | NA
CSVGKNTEAFF | TGCAGCGTGGGAAAGAACACTGAAGCTTTCTTT | TRBJ1-1 | TRBV29-1 | NA | 11 | NA
CASTSAGALRDEKLFF | TGTGCCAGCACTTCTGCAGGGGCATTGAGGGATGAAAAACTGTTTTTT | TRBJ1-4 | TRBV6-6 | NA | 16 | once
CASSLEWDQPQHF | TGTGCCAGCAGCTTGGAGTGGGATCAGCCCCAGCATTTT | TRBJ1-5 | TRBV5-5 | NA | 13 | NA
CASSVAGSYEQYF | TGTGCCAGCAGCGTAGCCGGGTCCTACGAGCAGTACTTC | TRBJ2-7 | TRBV9 | NA | 13 | NA